The clone carrying this T cell receptor beta chain was found once. Antigen unknown. This entry is derived from a study of PD-L1 blockade in urothelial cancer. Study-level background: It was in the mid-2010s that patients started atezolizumab at 1,200 mg intravenously every 3 weeks.

Whole-study findings and limits: Greater 3-week expansion of tumor-associated blood clones was recorded for durable-benefit patients.

The V end was cut by 6 bases, the J end by 5 bases, with 19 bases between. The CDR3 is 15 amino acids. Germline V gene data show CDR1 as MNHNS and CDR2 as SASEGT. Using immunoSEQ multiplex PCR, the repertoire was profiled, and TCRdb retains in-frame clones only, with some absent. The repertoire consists of approximately 48,000 clones, with less than 85% occurring once and the leading ten covering under 11%. This sample's time point: pretreatment peripheral blood. Per patient, between 1 and 8 samples were collected at pretreatment and on-treatment time points. This sequence originates from an older man with urothelial cancer. The sequencing here drew on PBMCs, taken around atezolizumab (anti-PD-L1) treatment. V and J are TRBV6-1 and TRBJ1-1; no reliable D call. CDR3 sequence (DNA): TGTGCCAGCAGCTCATCTTCGACGGGAGGGACTGAAGCTTTCTTT. Translation: CASSSSSTGGTEAFF.